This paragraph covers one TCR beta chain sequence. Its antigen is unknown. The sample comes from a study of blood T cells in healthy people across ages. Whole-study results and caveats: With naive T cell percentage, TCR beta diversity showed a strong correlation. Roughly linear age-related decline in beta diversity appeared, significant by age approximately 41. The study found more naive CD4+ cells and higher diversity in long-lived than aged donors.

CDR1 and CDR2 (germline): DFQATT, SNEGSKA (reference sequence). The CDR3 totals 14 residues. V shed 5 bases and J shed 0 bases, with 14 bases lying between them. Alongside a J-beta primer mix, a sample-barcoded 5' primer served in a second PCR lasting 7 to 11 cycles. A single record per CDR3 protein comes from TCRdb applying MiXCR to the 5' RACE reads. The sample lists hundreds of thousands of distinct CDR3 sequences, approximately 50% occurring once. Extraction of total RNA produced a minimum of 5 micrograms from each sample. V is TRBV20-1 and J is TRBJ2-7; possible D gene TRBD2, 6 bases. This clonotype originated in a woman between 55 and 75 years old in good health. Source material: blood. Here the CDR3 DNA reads TGCAGTGCTTTCCAGGGCGGGAACTCCTACGAGCAGTACTTC. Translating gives CSAFQGGNSYEQYF.